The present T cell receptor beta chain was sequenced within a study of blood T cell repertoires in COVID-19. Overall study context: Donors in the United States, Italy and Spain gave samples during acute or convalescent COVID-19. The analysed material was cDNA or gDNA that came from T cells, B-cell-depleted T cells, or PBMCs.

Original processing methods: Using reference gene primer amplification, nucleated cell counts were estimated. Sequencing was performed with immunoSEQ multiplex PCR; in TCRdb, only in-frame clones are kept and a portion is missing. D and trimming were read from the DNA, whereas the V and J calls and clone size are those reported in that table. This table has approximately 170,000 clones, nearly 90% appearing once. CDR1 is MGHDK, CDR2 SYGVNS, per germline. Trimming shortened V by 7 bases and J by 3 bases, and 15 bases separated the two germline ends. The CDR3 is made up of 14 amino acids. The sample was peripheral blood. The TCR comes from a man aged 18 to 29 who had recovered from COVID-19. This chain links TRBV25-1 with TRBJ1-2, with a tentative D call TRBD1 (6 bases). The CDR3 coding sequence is TGTGCCAGCATGGGGGCAGGGCTTTACTATGGCTACACCTTC. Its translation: CASMGAGLYYGYTF.